A single sample is the source of the 28 T cell receptor beta chains below, sequenced in a study of CD8 T cells in Susac syndrome. RNA was extracted with the RNeasy kit, and a quantity of roughly 0.5 to 1 ug was reverse transcribed using random hexamers. TCRdb fed the immunoSEQ multiplex PCR reads into MiXCR, producing one record per CDR3 protein. The sample has some 130,000 distinct CDR3 sequences; approximately 95% are singletons. The sequencing input was CD8+ T cells from PBMCs. The receptors were sampled from a human donor with Susac syndrome.

V is TRBV2 and J is TRBJ2-7; D is unresolved. Trimming took 6 bases from V and 12 from J, leaving 15 bases between them. Germline CDR1 and CDR2: SNHLY and FYNNEI. The CDR3 has 11 amino acids. DNA of the CDR3: TGTGCCAGCAGAGGGCAGTTCGGCTTGTACTTC. Translation gives CASRGQFGLYF.

V gene TRBV4-1 combines with J gene TRBJ2-2; D remains ambiguous. Trimming took off 4 bases at V and 2 bases at J, with 8 bases between the two ends. This CDR3 has 14 residues. CDR1 MGHRA and CDR2 YSYEKL come from the germline V gene. CDR3 bases: TGCGCCAGCAGCCCGTACACAAACACCGGGGAGCTGTTTTTT. This sequence encodes CASSPYTNTGELFF.

The rearrangement joins TRBV7-9 to TRBJ2-7, with D tentatively TRBD1 (6 bases). Looked up from germline, CDR1 is SEHNR and CDR2 is FQNEAQ (reference sequence). V was shortened by 5 bases and J by 1 base, with 18 bases between the two germline ends. The length of the CDR3 is 16 residues. CDR3 sequence: CASSRVPPDRSYEQYF. CDR3 bases: TGTGCCAGCAGCCGCGTCCCCCCGGACAGATCCTACGAGCAGTACTTC. The full variable domain, in which reference TRBV7-9 and TRBJ2-7 provide the parts outside the CDR3, is DTGVSQNPRHKITKRGQNVTFRCDPISEHNRLYWYRQTLGQGPEFLTYFQNEAQLEKSRLLSDRFSAERPKGSFSTLEIQRTEQGDSAMYLCASSRVPPDRSYEQYFGPGTRLTVT.

The V gene is TRBV9, the J gene TRBJ1-5; D may be TRBD1 (5 bases). CDR3 length equals 15 residues. Between the trimmed V and J ends, which lost 0 bases and 7 bases, there was a span of 14 bases. The germline V gene encodes CDR1 SGDLS and CDR2 YYNGEE. CDR3 in amino acids: CASSVGGGGSQPQHF. CDR3 coding DNA: TGTGCCAGCAGCGTAGGAGGTGGGGGGAGCCAGCCCCAGCATTTT.

The V and J genes are TRBV5-4 and TRBJ2-7, with D perhaps matching TRBD1 (5 bases). CDR1 is SGHNT and CDR2 is YYREEE in the germline V gene (reference sequence). The CDR3 runs 16 residues. Trimming took 4 bases from V and 0 from J, leaving 17 bases between them. CDR3 DNA: TGTGCCAGCAGCCCTGAAGGGGTAGGGATCTCCTACGAGCAGTACTTC. It is translated as CASSPEGVGISYEQYF.

The chain uses TRBV27 and TRBJ1-1; no firm D call. The CDR3 length is 15 residues. V shed 0 bases and J shed 0 bases, with 8 bases lying between them. Per the germline V gene, CDR1 is MNHEY and CDR2 is SMNVEV (reference sequence). The CDR3 sequence: CASSLSPLLNTEAFF. CDR3 sequence (DNA): TGTGCCAGCAGTTTATCTCCCCTTTTGAACACTGAAGCTTTCTTT.

This clonotype was seen a single time. V is TRBV9 and J is TRBJ1-4; D is undetermined. Between the trimmed V and J ends, which lost 4 bases and 4 bases, there was a span of 2 bases. There are 11 residues in the CDR3. The V gene's germline CDR1 is SGDLS and CDR2 YYNGEE. The CDR3 protein is CASSHNEKLFF. DNA of the CDR3: TGTGCCAGCAGCCATAATGAAAAACTGTTTTTT.

CDR3 region: CASSFIRVGYTF. CDR3 bases: TGTGCCAGCAGTTTTATCAGGGTTGGCTACACCTTC. J is TRBJ1-2 and V is TRBV12-3 or TRBV12-4; possible D gene TRBD1, 5 bases. V gave up 3 bases and J gave up 7 bases, with 9 bases separating them. This CDR3 has 12 residues.

This clonotype was seen a single time. The chain is built from TRBV27 and TRBJ2-7; D gene unclear. The CDR3 sequence is 16 residues long. Germline-derived CDR1 and CDR2 are MNHEY and SMNVEV (reference sequence). V gave up 3 bases and J gave up 4 bases, with 19 bases separating them. CDR3 sequence: CASSLSIAALGYEQYF. The DNA of the CDR3 is TGTGCCAGCAGTTTGTCGATAGCTGCCCTTGGGTACGAGCAGTACTTC.

The count of this clonotype is one. The genes are TRBV20-1 and TRBJ2-5; D is ambiguous. Between the trimmed V and J ends, which lost 6 bases and 7 bases, there was a span of 12 bases. The germline V gene encodes CDR1 DFQATT and CDR2 SNEGSKA (reference sequence). CDR3 length: 11 residues. This CDR3 reads CSAWSTGTQYF. Written as DNA, the CDR3 is TGCAGTGCGTGGAGCACGGGGACCCAGTACTTC.

This chain uses TRBV27 with TRBJ1-5; D is undetermined. Per germline, CDR1 MNHEY and CDR2 SMNVEV (reference sequence). Deletions cut 3 bases from V and 6 bases from J, with 9 bases between. The CDR3 has 13 residues. The CDR3 sequence is CASSLAVAQPQHF. In DNA, the CDR3 is TGTGCCAGCAGTTTGGCGGTTGCTCAGCCCCAGCATTTT.

The gene calls are TRBV6-5 and TRBJ2-3, with D possibly being TRBD2 (7 bases). Deletions cut 2 bases from V and 1 base from J, with 16 bases between. Germline V gives CDR1 MNHEY, CDR2 SVGAGI. The CDR3 has 17 amino acids. This CDR3 reads CASSYLSGAGGTDTQYF. In nucleotides, the CDR3 is TGTGCCAGCAGTTACCTTTCAGGGGCGGGGGGCACAGATACGCAGTATTTT.

The chain combines TRBV12-3 or TRBV12-4 with TRBJ1-1; 9 nucleotides match TRBD1. CDR3 length equals 14 residues. The V segment lost 6 bases and the J segment 3 bases; nucleotides outside the gene matches: 5. The CDR3: CASSTGGKDTEAFF. The CDR3 bases are TGTGCCAGCAGCACAGGGGGCAAAGACACTGAAGCTTTCTTT.

The chain carries TRBV20-1 and TRBJ1-2; 10 nucleotides align to TRBD1. Germline-derived CDR1 and CDR2 are DFQATT and SNEGSKA (reference sequence). Trimming at V came to 0 bases and at J to 8 bases, leaving 12 bases not matched to a gene. The CDR3 runs 16 residues. The CDR3 here is CSARDSRQGASGGYTF. The DNA of the CDR3 is TGCAGTGCTAGAGACTCCCGACAGGGGGCGAGTGGGGGCTACACCTTC.

This clonotype has more than one count but fewer than ten. V gene TRBV13 combines with J gene TRBJ2-7; TRBD1 aligns across 7 bases. The CDR3 totals 14 residues. The V and J ends lost 5 bases and 0 bases, in that order; junction bases with no gene match: 4. Germline CDR1 and CDR2: PRHDT and FYEKMQ (reference sequence). This CDR3 is CASSNGQASYEQYF. The DNA for the CDR3 is TGTGCCAGCAGCAACGGACAGGCCTCCTACGAGCAGTACTTC.

V and J are TRBV5-4 and TRBJ1-1, with D uncertain. The germline V and J ends were trimmed by 1 base and 1 base, with 2 bases remaining between them. CDR3 length: 12 amino acids. CDR1 SGHNT and CDR2 YYREEE come from the germline V gene (reference sequence). DNA for the CDR3: TGTGCCAGCAGCTTGTGGAACACTGAAGCTTTCTTT. Translating gives CASSLWNTEAFF.

In its sample, this clonotype was seen once. The genes are TRBV25-1 and TRBJ1-3, with D uncertain. The germline CDR1 and CDR2 sequences are MGHDK and SYGVNS. V shed 1 base and J shed 3 bases, with 22 bases lying between them. This CDR3 is built from 19 residues. This CDR3 reads CASSEWPHARRPDGNTIYF. For the CDR3, the DNA is TGTGCCAGCAGTGAATGGCCTCACGCCAGGCGGCCTGATGGAAACACCATATATTTT.

V and J are TRBV9 and TRBJ2-7; D is undetermined. Germline CDR1 reads SGDLS; CDR2 reads YYNGEE. The CDR3 totals 15 residues. Trimming pared 0 bases from V and 1 base from J, leaving 11 bases between. The chain's CDR3 is CASSVGEAHSYEQYF. CDR3 coding DNA: TGTGCCAGCAGCGTAGGAGAAGCCCATTCCTACGAGCAGTACTTC.

The chain links TRBV27 to TRBJ2-7; D is perhaps TRBD2 (7 bases). V was cut by 5 bases and J by 6 bases, with 17 bases left in between. In germline, CDR1 is MNHEY, CDR2 SMNVEV (reference sequence). The CDR3 runs 14 residues. CDR3 protein: CASSLGGGLSEQYF. The CDR3 DNA is TGTGCCAGCAGTCTGGGGGGGGGCCTATCCGAGCAGTACTTC.

The chain is built from TRBV13 and TRBJ2-1; 7 bases fit TRBD1. Germline CDR1 and CDR2: PRHDT and FYEKMQ (reference sequence). Trimming cost V 4 bases and J 4 bases; bases outside gene matches: 7. CDR3 size: 15 residues. CDR3 in amino acids: CASSSGTELYNEQFF. In nucleotides, the CDR3 is TGTGCCAGCAGCTCCGGGACAGAGCTTTACAATGAGCAGTTCTTC.

The chain is built from TRBV2 and TRBJ1-1; D unresolved. The germline V and J ends were trimmed by 5 bases and 9 bases, with 13 bases remaining between them. This CDR3 comprises 12 residues. Germline V gives CDR1 SNHLY, CDR2 FYNNEI. The CDR3 DNA follows: TGTGCCAGCAGTTCTAGCCCGGGAAAAGCTTTCTTT. This codes for CASSSSPGKAFF.

The gene calls are TRBV7-3 and TRBJ2-3; 7 bases are shared with TRBD1. CDR1 is SGHTA, CDR2 FQGTGA, per germline. V shed 5 bases and J 2 bases; nucleotides not matched to a gene: 7. The CDR3 runs to 15 residues. The CDR3 DNA follows: TGTGCCAGCAGCGTGACAGGGTCGGTCACAGATACGCAGTATTTT. It specifies CASSVTGSVTDTQYF.

The chain uses TRBV21-1 and TRBJ1-4. TRBV21-1 represents a pseudogene. This CDR3 has 14 residues. The CDR3 is CASSESGTNEKLFF. The DNA of the CDR3 is TGTGCCAGCAGTGAGTCCGGGACTAATGAAAAACTGTTTTTT.

The chain has TRBV6-5 and TRBJ1-1, with D perhaps TRBD1 (6 bases). The germline gives CDR1 MNHEY, CDR2 SVGAGI. Trimming removed 4 bases from V and 2 bases from J, with 11 bases in between. CDR3 length equals 14 residues. Here the CDR3 reads CASSSRGLNTEAFF. The CDR3, as DNA: TGTGCCAGCAGTTCCAGGGGACTAAACACTGAAGCTTTCTTT.

The chain links TRBV5-1 to TRBJ1-1; D perhaps matches TRBD1 (6 bases). Trimming took 2 bases from V and 6 from J, leaving 11 bases between them. CDR3 length: 13 amino acids. Germline lookup yields CDR1 SGHRS and CDR2 YFSETQ. The CDR3 is CASSLTGSAEAFF. CDR3 sequence (DNA): TGCGCCAGCAGCTTAACAGGGAGTGCTGAAGCTTTCTTT.

The chain has TRBV5-6 and TRBJ2-1; possible D gene TRBD2, 5 bases. Per the germline V gene, CDR1 is SGHDT and CDR2 is YYEEEE. This CDR3 has 13 amino acids. Between the trimmed V and J ends, which lost 0 bases and 13 bases, there was a span of 14 bases. CDR3 sequence: CASSLVYVEAQFF. The DNA of the CDR3 is TGTGCCAGCAGCTTGGTCTATGTGGAGGCACAGTTCTTC.

V gene TRBV27 combines with J gene TRBJ1-2, with a tentative D call TRBD1 (6 bases). The CDR3 has 13 residues. V was trimmed by 4 bases and J by 3 bases, leaving 9 bases between them. Germline assignment: CDR1 MNHEY and CDR2 SMNVEV (reference sequence). The CDR3 here is CASSSGTHYGYTF. As DNA, the CDR3 is TGTGCCAGCAGTTCCGGGACACACTATGGCTACACCTTC.

The gene calls are TRBV18 and TRBJ2-1; no firm D call. Trimming took off 0 bases at V and 6 bases at J, with 9 bases between the two ends. The CDR3 totals 14 residues. Germline V gene sequence: CDR1 KGHSH, CDR2 LQKENI. The CDR3 sequence: CASSPPVTINEQFF. Written as DNA, the CDR3 is TGTGCCAGCTCACCACCGGTCACTATCAATGAGCAGTTCTTC.